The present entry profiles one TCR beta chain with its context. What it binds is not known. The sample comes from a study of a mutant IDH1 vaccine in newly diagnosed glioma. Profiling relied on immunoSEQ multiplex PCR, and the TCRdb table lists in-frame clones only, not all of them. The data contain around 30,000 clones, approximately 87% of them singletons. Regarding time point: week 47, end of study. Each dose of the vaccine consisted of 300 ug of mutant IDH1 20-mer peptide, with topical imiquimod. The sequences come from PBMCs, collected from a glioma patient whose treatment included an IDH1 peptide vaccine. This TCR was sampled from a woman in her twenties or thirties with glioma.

This CDR3 reads CASSLSGGGEAFF. The DNA of the CDR3 is TGTGCCAGCAGTTTATCGGGCGGGGGTGAAGCTTTCTTT. The genes are TRBV27 and TRBJ1-1, with D possibly being TRBD1 (5 bases). This CDR3 has 13 residues. The germline gives CDR1 MNHEY, CDR2 SMNVEV (reference sequence). Trimming removed 0 bases from V and 7 bases from J, with 9 bases in between.